The clone carrying this T cell receptor (beta chain) was observed many times. Its antigen is unidentified. Time point in this sample: persistent/refractory GD, antithyroid drugs over 5 years with positive TRAb. Generation of the TCR library employed RNA extracted from PBMCs. In Xi'an, China, an endocrinology department was the source of patients. This entry is derived from a study of regulatory T cells in long-lasting Graves disease. Study-wide findings and caveats: Persistent disease was characterized by preferential usage of TRBV28, TRBJ1-2 and TRBJ2-5.

The ends lost 5 bases at V and 1 base at J; junction bases unmatched: 3. There are 14 residues in the CDR3. Arm-PCR of CDR3 regions with iRepertoire HTBI primers generated TCR beta libraries. Via MiXCR, TCRdb re-called the multiplex PCR reads, giving one row per CDR3 protein. Here the sample spans approximately 690,000 distinct CDR3 sequences, 25% to 30% being singletons. The receptor was derived from a female donor with Graves disease. The material sequenced was peripheral blood mononuclear cells (PBMCs), taken when the disease was refractory, from a patient treated with antithyroid drugs. The chain combines TRBV12-3 or TRBV12-4 with TRBJ1-1, with 8 positions matching TRBD1. Here the CDR3 DNA reads TGTGCCAGCAGTCACAGGGGGGAGAACACTGAAGCTTTCTTT. This encodes CASSHRGENTEAFF.